This T cell receptor (beta chain) is drawn from a study of Graves' ophthalmopathy and Graves' hyperthyroidism. Regarding the study as a whole: Detection in blood was also observed for most expanded thyroid clonotypes above 0.001 frequency. In separating ophthalmopathy from stable hyperthyroidism, a 13-signature model achieved 87.88% sensitivity and 81.08% specificity.

This clonotype showed up many times. Antigen unknown. The junction departs from the called germline gene at one end, perhaps through a read error. People with hyperthyroidism were aged 18 to 65 and newly diagnosed, under 2 months' duration. RNA transcripts were the template, and TCR beta CDR3 regions were amplified from them. HTBI primers were used in a first-round RT-PCR, which preceded a second-round multiplex PCR. One entry per CDR3 protein, called by TCRdb with MiXCR from the multiplex PCR reads. The top ten clones hold about 4.2% of a sample with 500,000 to 600,000 distinct CDR3 sequences, about 35% of them seen once. The clonotype was recovered from an adult man with Graves' hyperthyroidism. The sample comprised peripheral blood or thyroid tissue (not recorded which).

CDR3 loop: CASSLGQGGTEAFF. CDR3 DNA: TGTGCCAGCAGCTTAGGACAGGGGGGAACTGAAGCTTTCTTT. This chain uses TRBV5-1 with TRBJ1-1; 10 bases agree with TRBD1. Germline V gene lookup returns CDR1 SGHRS and CDR2 YFSETQ. The CDR3 extends over 14 amino acids.